This T cell receptor (beta chain) was captured in a study of Ad26.COV2.S vaccination and SARS-CoV-2 variants. Treatment reported: roughly 18 received Ad26.COV2.S at low or high dose, single or two shots; a few received placebo; per-sample allocation not given. Sampling was done on day 63 after the first vaccine or placebo injection. In Boston, an adult donor aged 18-55 years took part. Measured with immunoSEQ multiplex PCR; TCRdb has only the in-frame clones, and not every one. The repertoire consists of about 400,000 clones, with 85% to 90% occurring once and the leading ten covering about 3.6%. The TCR sequence derives from a person aged 18 to 65 who received the Ad26.COV2.S COVID-19 vaccine or a placebo. The sample here was peripheral blood, taken in a trial of Ad26.COV2.S vaccine versus placebo.

CDR3 in DNA: TGTGCCAGTAGTATTGTCCTGGGGGGCTACGAGCAGTACTTC. Its translation is CASSIVLGGYEQYF. V gene TRBV19 combines with J gene TRBJ2-7; D might be TRBD2 (6 bases). Germline lookup yields CDR1 LNHDA and CDR2 SQIVND (reference sequence). CDR3 size: 14 residues. Trimming cost V 3 bases and J 3 bases, with 12 bases left between them.